The TCR beta chain described here comes from a study of blood T cells in healthy people across ages. Primers used in a second PCR of about 6 to 11 cycles were a sample-barcoded 5' primer and a J-beta primer mix. TCRdb re-called the 5' RACE reads with MiXCR, one entry per CDR3 protein. The profile shows about 800,000 distinct CDR3 sequences, roughly 64% of them singletons. This CDR3 has 14 amino acids. Trimming took 5 bases from V and 0 from J, leaving 13 bases between them. Germline V gene sequence: CDR1 DFQATT, CDR2 SNEGSKA (reference sequence). Sample: blood. This clonotype originated in a man aged 25 to 45 in good health. This sequence joins TRBV20-1 and TRBJ2-5; weak D call: TRBD2 (6 bases). The CDR3 DNA reads TGCAGTGCTTACAGCGGGCCAGACCAAGAGACCCAGTACTTC. This gives the protein CSAYSGPDQETQYF.